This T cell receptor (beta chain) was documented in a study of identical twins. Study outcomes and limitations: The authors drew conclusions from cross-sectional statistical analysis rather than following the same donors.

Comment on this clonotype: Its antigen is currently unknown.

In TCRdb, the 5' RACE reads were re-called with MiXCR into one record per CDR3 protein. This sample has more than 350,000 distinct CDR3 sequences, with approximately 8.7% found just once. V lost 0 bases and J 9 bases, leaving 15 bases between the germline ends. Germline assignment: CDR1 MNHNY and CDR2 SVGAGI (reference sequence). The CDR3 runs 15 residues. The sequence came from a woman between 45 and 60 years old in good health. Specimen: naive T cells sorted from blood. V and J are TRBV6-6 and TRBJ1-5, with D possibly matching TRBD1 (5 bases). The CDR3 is CASSYSNAQGSPQHF. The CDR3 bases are TGTGCCAGCAGTTACTCGAATGCCCAGGGATCGCCCCAGCATTTT.